Listed below are T cell receptor beta chains from one sample, sequenced in a study of identical twins. TCRdb re-analysed the 5' RACE reads in MiXCR, keeping a single row per CDR3 protein. This sample carries under 900,000 distinct CDR3 sequences, 12% of them seen once, and the ten largest clones take around 1.6%. The sample also formed part of further work on yellow fever vaccine responses in identical twins.

The sequenced material came from PBMCs. All receptors come from a woman under 30 in good health. Both conserved end residues are trimmed from each CDR3. A D gene is named only where the DNA matches it firmly.

v_call: TRBV9; d_call: TRBD2; j_call: TRBJ2-3; cdr3_aa: ASSTTSGDIFDTQY
v_call: TRBV10-2; d_call: TRBD2; j_call: TRBJ2-3; cdr3_aa: ASGSTSALLDTQY
v_call: TRBV20-1; d_call: -; j_call: TRBJ2-1; cdr3_aa: SAWGATGKDEQF
v_call: TRBV11-1; d_call: TRBD1; j_call: TRBJ1-2; cdr3_aa: ASSSLGQGELYGYT
v_call: TRBV27; d_call: TRBD2; j_call: TRBJ2-7; cdr3_aa: ASSLFLAGGPGEQY
v_call: TRBV19; d_call: -; j_call: TRBJ2-1; cdr3_aa: ASSIDLFSGDNEQF
v_call: TRBV6-5; d_call: -; j_call: TRBJ2-2; cdr3_aa: ASSYSSRTNTGELF
v_call: TRBV5-1; d_call: TRBD1; j_call: TRBJ2-1; cdr3_aa: ASSLDKGARDEQF
v_call: TRBV29-1; d_call: TRBD1; j_call: TRBJ2-2; cdr3_aa: SVEWTGVNGELF
v_call: TRBV5-1; d_call: -; j_call: TRBJ1-2; cdr3_aa: ASSSGSLNYGYT
v_call: TRBV21-1; d_call: -; j_call: TRBJ2-1; cdr3_aa: ASSNGIRQGAYNEQF
v_call: TRBV12-3/TRBV12-4; d_call: -; j_call: TRBJ2-1; cdr3_aa: ASSLTTSIGEQF
v_call: TRBV7-6; d_call: TRBD1; j_call: TRBJ2-1; cdr3_aa: ASSLSPGQGHEQF
v_call: TRBV19; d_call: TRBD2; j_call: TRBJ2-1; cdr3_aa: ASSAPGLEREQF
v_call: TRBV12-5; d_call: TRBD2; j_call: TRBJ2-1; cdr3_aa: ASGGLAANEQF
v_call: TRBV28; d_call: -; j_call: TRBJ2-7; cdr3_aa: ASNGKRRKYEQY
v_call: TRBV10-1; d_call: -; j_call: TRBJ2-4; cdr3_aa: ASSEVRQGEGIQY
v_call: TRBV14; d_call: TRBD2; j_call: TRBJ2-3; cdr3_aa: ASSNYLASGFTDTQY
v_call: TRBV20-1; d_call: TRBD2; j_call: TRBJ2-3; cdr3_aa: SALNRAGRSTDTQY
v_call: TRBV24-1; d_call: -; j_call: TRBJ2-1; cdr3_aa: ATSGSGLKPYNEQF